Listed below are T cell receptor beta chains from one sample, sequenced in a study of prognosis after radiotherapy for stage I lung cancer. From the multiplex PCR reads, TCRdb called clonotypes with MiXCR, one entry per CDR3 protein. The table includes some 56,000 distinct CDR3 sequences, around a quarter detected once. The input for sequencing was PBMCs, taken before or after stereotactic body radiation therapy (not recorded which). Every receptor here comes from a donor aged 50 or older with non-small cell lung cancer. The CDR3 runs from the conserved cysteine through the conserved F or W. A D gene is named only where the DNA matches it firmly. Rows give clone size only sometimes, using once, few, many, or a class for an expanded clone.

>TRBJ2-3|-|many|13|TRBV19
TGTGCCAGGTGCGGGTATAGCACAGATACGCAGTATTTT
CARCGYSTDTQYF
>TRBJ1-2|TRBD1|many|13|TRBV30
TGTGCCTGGCAGTTCGGGACAGCCTATGGCTACACCTTC
CAWQFGTAYGYTF
>TRBJ2-5|-|many|14|TRBV6-2/TRBV6-3
TGTGCCAGCAGTTACGTGGCAGGTGGAGAGACCCAGTACTTC
CASSYVAGGETQYF
>TRBJ1-2|TRBD1|many|17|TRBV19
TGTGCCAGTAGTATAGATCACGGGACAGGATCAATTTATGGCTACACCTTC
CASSIDHGTGSIYGYTF
>TRBJ1-2|-|many|13|TRBV20-1
TGCAGTGCTAGGGGGGAGACTCGGGGGGGCTACACCTTC
CSARGETRGGYTF
>TRBJ1-1|-|many|13|TRBV7-2
TGTGCCAGCAGCTTTCTTGTGAACACTGAAGCTTTCTTT
CASSFLVNTEAFF
>TRBJ1-1|TRBD1|many|13|TRBV20-1
TGCAGTGCTAAGCAGGGGGAGTGGACTGAAGCTTTCTTT
CSAKQGEWTEAFF
>TRBJ1-1|TRBD1|many|15|TRBV3-1
TGTGCCAGCAGCCAAGGCCCAGGGGGAAACACTGAAGCTTTCTTT
CASSQGPGGNTEAFF
>TRBJ1-5|-|many|15|TRBV7-2
TGTGCCAGCAGCTTATTGGCTGACAGCAATCAGCCCCAGCATTTT
CASSLLADSNQPQHF
>TRBJ2-3|-|many|12|TRBV7-2
TGTGCCAGCAGCTTATCGCGTCGAGAGCAGTATTTT
CASSLSRREQYF
>TRBJ1-5|-|-|15|TRBV7-2
TGTGCCAGCAGCTTCACCGGACAGCCCAATCAGCCCCGACATTTT
CASSFTGQPNQPRHF
>TRBJ2-4|-|many|15|TRBV4-2
TGTGCCAGCAGCCAAGATAGTATAGCCAAAAACATTCAGTACTTC
CASSQDSIAKNIQYF
>TRBJ2-2|-|many|14|TRBV6-5
TGTGCCAGCAGTTACGACGATAACACCGGGGAGCTGTTTTTT
CASSYDDNTGELFF
>TRBJ2-3|TRBD2|many|15|TRBV9
TGTGCCAGCAGCGTAGAGGCTAGCGGGGGTTATACGCAGTATTTT
CASSVEASGGYTQYF
>TRBJ1-4|-|many|14|TRBV7-9
TGTGCCAGCAGCTTAGCAGGGACAAGGGAAAAACTGTTTTTT
CASSLAGTREKLFF
>TRBJ2-7|TRBD1|many|14|TRBV2
TGTGCCAGCAGTAGGGGGCAGCGAGCCTACGAGCAGTACTTC
CASSRGQRAYEQYF
>TRBJ2-5|TRBD2|many|15|TRBV9
TGTGCCAGCAGCTACCAAGCGGGGGGGCCGAAGACCCAGTACTTC
CASSYQAGGPKTQYF
>TRBJ1-2|-|-|15|TRBV28
TGTGCCAGCAGTCCGGAAAGGGGGTTGTTTGGGGGCTACACCTTC
CASSPERGLFGGYTF